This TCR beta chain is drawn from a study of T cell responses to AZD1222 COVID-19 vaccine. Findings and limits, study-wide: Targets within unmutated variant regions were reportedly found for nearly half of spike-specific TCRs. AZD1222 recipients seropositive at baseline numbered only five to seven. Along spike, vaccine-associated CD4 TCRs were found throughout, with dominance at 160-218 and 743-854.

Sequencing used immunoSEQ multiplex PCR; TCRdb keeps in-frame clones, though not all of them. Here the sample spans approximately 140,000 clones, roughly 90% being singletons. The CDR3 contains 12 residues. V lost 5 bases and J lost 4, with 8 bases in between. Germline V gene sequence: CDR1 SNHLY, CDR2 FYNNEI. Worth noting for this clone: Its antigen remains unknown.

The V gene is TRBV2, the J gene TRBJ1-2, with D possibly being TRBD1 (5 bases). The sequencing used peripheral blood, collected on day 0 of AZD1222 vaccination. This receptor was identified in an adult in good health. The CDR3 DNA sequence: TGTGCCAGCAGTCCAGGGTCCTATGGCTACACCTTC. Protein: CASSPGSYGYTF. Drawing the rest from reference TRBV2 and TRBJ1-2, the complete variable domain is EPEVTQTPSHQVTQMGQEVILRCVPISNHLYFYWYRQILGQKVEFLVSFYNNEISEKSEIFDDQFSVERPDGSNFTLKIRSTKLEDSAMYFCASSPGSYGYTFGSGTRLTVV.